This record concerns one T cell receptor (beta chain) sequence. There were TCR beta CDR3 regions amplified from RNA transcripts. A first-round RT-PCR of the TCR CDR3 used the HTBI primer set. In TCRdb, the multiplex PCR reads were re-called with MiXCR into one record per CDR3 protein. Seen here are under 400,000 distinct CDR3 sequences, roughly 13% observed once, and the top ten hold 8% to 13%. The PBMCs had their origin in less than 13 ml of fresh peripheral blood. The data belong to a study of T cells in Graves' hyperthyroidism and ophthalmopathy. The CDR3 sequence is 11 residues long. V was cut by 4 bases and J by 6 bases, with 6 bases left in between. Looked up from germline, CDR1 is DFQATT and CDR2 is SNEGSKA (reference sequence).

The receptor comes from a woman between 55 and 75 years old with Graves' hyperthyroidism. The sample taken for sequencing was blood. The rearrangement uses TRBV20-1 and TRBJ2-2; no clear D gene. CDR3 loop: CSATGPGELFF. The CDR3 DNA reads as TGCAGTGCTACGGGCCCCGGGGAGCTGTTTTTT.